The sequence of this T cell receptor (beta chain) was determined in a study of metastatic and nonmetastatic thyroid tumors. For the study at large: Across peripheral blood and tumor or nodule tissue samples taken from malignant and benign thyroid patients, the repertoires were compared with one another.

Before thyroid surgery, none of the patients had received any treatment. The CDR3 is made up of 15 amino acids. Germline V gene lookup returns CDR1 MNHNS and CDR2 SASEGT. This clone was observed a few times. The antigen is undetermined. The germline gene is not matched at one end of the junction; a read error may be the cause. Study-level findings and limits: Malignant thyroid tumors reportedly had TCR beta diversity that was significantly higher than in benign nodules, in blood and tumor.

Original handling: Across clinicopathological groups, CDR3 differences served as the basis for building a distant-metastasis classifier for papillary thyroid cancer. MiXCR re-clonotyped the PCR reads for TCRdb. The V and J calls and clone size are TCRdb's, not the authors'. The sample contains approximately 70,000 clones, around 18% of which appear only once. Sequenced material: blood. The clonotype originates from a female donor with papillary thyroid cancer or a benign thyroid nodule (not recorded which). Some clones in this sample may be carry-over from other donors' samples. The rearrangement joins TRBV6-1 to TRBJ1-2; 8 nucleotides match TRBD1. CDR3 nucleotides: TGTACCAGCAGTGAAGGGACAGGTGGCTACTGTGGCTACACCTTC. It encodes CTSSEGTGGYCGYTF.